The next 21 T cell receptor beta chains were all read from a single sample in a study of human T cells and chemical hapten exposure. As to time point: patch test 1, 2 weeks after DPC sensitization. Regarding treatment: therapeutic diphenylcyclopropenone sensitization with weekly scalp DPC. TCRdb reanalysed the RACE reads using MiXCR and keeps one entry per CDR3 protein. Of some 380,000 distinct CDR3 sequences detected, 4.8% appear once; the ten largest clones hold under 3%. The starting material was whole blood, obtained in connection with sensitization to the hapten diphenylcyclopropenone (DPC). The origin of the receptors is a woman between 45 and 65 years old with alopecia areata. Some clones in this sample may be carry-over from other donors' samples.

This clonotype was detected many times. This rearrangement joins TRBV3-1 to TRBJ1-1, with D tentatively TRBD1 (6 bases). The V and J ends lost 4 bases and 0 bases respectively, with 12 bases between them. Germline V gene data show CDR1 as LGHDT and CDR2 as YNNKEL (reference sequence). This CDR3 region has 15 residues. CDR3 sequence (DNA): TGTGCCAGCAGCCCCACGGGGGCCATGAACACTGAAGCTTTCTTT. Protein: CASSPTGAMNTEAFF. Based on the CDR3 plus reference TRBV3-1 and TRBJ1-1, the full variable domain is DTAVSQTPKYLVTQMGNDKSIKCEQNLGHDTMYWYKQDSKKFLKIMFSYNNKELIINETVPNRFSPKSPDKAHLNLHINSLELGDSAVYFCASSPTGAMNTEAFFGQGTRLTVV.

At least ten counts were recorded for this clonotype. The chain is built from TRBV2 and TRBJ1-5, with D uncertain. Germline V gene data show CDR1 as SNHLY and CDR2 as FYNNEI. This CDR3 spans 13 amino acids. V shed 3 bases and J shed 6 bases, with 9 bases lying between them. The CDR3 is CASSDRGGQPQHF. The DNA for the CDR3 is TGTGCCAGCAGTGACCGCGGAGGTCAGCCCCAGCATTTT.

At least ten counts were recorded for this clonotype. CDR3 nucleotide sequence: TGTGCCAGCACGAACACGGACGGACCCGTCTACGAGCAGTACTTC. Its protein product is CASTNTDGPVYEQYF. This chain connects TRBV6-5 to TRBJ2-7; D unresolved. Germline V gene sequence: CDR1 MNHEY, CDR2 SVGAGI. The CDR3 sequence is 15 residues long. With 7 bases removed from V and 3 bases from J, the gap between germline ends came to 19 bases.

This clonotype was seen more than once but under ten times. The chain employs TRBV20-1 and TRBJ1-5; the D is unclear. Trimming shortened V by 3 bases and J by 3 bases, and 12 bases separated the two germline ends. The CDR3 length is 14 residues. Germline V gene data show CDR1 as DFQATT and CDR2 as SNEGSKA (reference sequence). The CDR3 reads CSASSSSHNQPQHF. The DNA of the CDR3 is TGCAGTGCTAGTTCGTCCAGCCACAATCAGCCCCAGCATTTT.

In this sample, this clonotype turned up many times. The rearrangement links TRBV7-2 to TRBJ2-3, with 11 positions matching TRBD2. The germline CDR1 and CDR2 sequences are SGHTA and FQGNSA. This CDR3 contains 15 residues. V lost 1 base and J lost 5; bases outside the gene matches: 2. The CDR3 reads CASSLEGLAVDTQYF. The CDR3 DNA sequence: TGTGCCAGCAGCTTAGAGGGACTAGCGGTAGATACGCAGTATTTT.

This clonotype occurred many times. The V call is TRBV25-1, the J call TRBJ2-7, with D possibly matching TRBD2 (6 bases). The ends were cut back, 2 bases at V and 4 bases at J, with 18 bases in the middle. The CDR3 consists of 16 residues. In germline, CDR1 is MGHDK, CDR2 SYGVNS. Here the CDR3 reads CASSEMAGSGTYEQYF. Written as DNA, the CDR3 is TGTGCCAGCAGTGAAATGGCGGGGTCCGGGACTTACGAGCAGTACTTC.

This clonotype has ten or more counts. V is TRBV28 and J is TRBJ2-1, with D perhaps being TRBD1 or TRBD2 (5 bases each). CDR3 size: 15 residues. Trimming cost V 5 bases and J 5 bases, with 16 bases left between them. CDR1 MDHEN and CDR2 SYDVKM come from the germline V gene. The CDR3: CASSTRWGFNNEQFF. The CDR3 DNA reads TGTGCCAGCAGTACCCGTTGGGGGTTTAACAATGAGCAGTTCTTC. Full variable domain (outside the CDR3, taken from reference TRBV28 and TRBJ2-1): DVKVTQSSRYLVKRTGEKVFLECVQDMDHENMFWYRQDPGLGLRLIYFSYDVKMKEKGDIPEGYSVSREKKERFSLILESASTNQTSMYLCASSTRWGFNNEQFFGPGTRLTVL.

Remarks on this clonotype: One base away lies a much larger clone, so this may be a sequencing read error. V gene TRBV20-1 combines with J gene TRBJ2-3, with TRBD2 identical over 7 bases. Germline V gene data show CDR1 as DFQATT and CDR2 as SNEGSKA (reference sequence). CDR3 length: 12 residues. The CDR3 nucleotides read TGCGGTGCCATAGCGGGCCCAGATACGCAGTATTTT. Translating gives CGAIAGPDTQYF.

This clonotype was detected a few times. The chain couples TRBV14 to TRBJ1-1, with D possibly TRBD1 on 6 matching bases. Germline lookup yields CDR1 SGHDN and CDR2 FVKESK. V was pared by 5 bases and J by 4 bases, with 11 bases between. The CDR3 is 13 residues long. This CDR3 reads CASSYDRFTEAFF. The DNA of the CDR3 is TGTGCCAGCAGCTACGACAGGTTCACTGAAGCTTTCTTT.

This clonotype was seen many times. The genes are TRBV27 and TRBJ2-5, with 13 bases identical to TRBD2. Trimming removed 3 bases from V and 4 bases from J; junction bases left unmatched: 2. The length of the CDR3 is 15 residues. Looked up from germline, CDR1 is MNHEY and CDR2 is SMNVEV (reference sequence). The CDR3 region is CASSFGLAGVETQYF. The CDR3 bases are TGTGCCAGCAGTTTTGGACTAGCGGGGGTAGAGACCCAGTACTTC.

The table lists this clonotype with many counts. CDR3 bases: TGTGCCATCAGTGACGGGGATGGCTACACCTTC. Residues: CAISDGDGYTF. The chain links TRBV10-3 to TRBJ1-2; D is ambiguous. Per germline, CDR1 ENHRY and CDR2 SYGVKD. V lost 3 bases, J lost 6 bases, and 5 bases lay in between. The CDR3 is 11 amino acids.

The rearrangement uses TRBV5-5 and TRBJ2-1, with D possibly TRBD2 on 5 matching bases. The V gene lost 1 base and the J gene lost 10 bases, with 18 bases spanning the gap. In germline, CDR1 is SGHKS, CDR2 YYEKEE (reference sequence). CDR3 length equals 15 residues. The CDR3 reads CASSLLATAPGEQFF. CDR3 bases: TGTGCCAGCAGCTTGCTGGCTACCGCCCCGGGGGAGCAGTTCTTC.

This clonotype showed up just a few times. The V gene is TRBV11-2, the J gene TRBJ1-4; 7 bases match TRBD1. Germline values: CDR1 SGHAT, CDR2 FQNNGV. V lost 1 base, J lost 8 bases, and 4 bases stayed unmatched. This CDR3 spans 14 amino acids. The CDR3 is CASSLAGGAEKLFF. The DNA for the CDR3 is TGTGCCAGCAGCTTAGCAGGGGGGGCGGAAAAACTGTTTTTT.

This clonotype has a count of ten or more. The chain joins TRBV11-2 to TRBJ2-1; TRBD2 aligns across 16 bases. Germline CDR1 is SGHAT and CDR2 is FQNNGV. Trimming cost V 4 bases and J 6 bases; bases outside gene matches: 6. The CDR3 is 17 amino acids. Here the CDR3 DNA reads TGTGCCAGCAGCTATCCGGGACTAGCGGGGGGGAGCAATGAGCAGTTCTTC. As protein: CASSYPGLAGGSNEQFF. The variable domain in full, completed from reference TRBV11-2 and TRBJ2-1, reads EAGVAQSPRYKIIEKRQSVAFWCNPISGHATLYWYQQILGQGPKLLIQFQNNGVVDDSQLPKDRFSAERLKGVDSTLKIQPAKLEDSAVYLCASSYPGLAGGSNEQFFGPGTRLTVL.

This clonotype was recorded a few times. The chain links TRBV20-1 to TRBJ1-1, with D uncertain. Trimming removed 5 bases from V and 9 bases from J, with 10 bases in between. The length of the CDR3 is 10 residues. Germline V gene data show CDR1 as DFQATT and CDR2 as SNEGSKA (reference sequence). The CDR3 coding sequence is TGCAGTGCTGTGGCCTCCCAAGCTTTCTTT. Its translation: CSAVASQAFF.

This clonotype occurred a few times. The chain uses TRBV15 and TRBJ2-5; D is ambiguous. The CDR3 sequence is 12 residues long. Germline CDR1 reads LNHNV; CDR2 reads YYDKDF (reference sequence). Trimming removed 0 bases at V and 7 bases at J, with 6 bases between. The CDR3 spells CATSREVATQYF. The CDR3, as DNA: TGTGCCACCAGCAGAGAGGTAGCGACCCAGTACTTC.

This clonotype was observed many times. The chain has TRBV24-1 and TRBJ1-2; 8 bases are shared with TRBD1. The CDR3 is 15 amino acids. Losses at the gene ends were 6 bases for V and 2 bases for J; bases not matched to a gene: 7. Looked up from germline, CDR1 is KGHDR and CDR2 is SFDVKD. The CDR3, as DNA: TGTGCCACCAGTCACGGACAGGGTAACAACTATGGCTACACCTTC. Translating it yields CATSHGQGNNYGYTF.

CDR3 protein: CSVVDNEPEAFF. For the CDR3, the DNA is TGCAGCGTTGTCGACAACGAGCCTGAAGCTTTCTTT. The V gene is TRBV29-1, the J gene TRBJ1-1; D is unclear. The CDR3 has 12 amino acids. Germline CDR1 reads SQVTM; CDR2 reads ANQGSEA. The V gene lost 4 bases and the J gene lost 6 bases, with 12 bases spanning the gap.

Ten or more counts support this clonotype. CDR3 DNA: TGTGCCAGCAGTGACCAAGAGACCCAGTACTTC. Translating it yields CASSDQETQYF. The J gene is TRBJ2-5, the V gene TRBV28; D is unresolved. V was cut by 5 bases and J by 0 bases, with 1 base left in between. The CDR3 is 11 residues long. CDR1 and CDR2 (germline): MDHEN, SYDVKM. The complete variable domain, with remaining parts taken from reference TRBV28 and TRBJ2-5, reads DVKVTQSSRYLVKRTGEKVFLECVQDMDHENMFWYRQDPGLGLRLIYFSYDVKMKEKGDIPEGYSVSREKKERFSLILESASTNQTSMYLCASSDQETQYFGPGTRLLVL.

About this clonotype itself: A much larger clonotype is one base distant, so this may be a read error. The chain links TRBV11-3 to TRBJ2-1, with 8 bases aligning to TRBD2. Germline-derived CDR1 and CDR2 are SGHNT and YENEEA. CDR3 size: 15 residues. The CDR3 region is CGSSLSSGPYNEQFF. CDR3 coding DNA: TGTGGCAGCAGCTTATCTAGCGGGCCCTACAATGAGCAGTTCTTC.

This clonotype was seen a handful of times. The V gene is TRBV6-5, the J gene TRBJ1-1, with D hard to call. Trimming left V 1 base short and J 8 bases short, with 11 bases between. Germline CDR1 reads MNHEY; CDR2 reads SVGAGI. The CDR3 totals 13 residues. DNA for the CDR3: TGTGCCAGCAGTTACTATGACGGGAAAGAAGCTTTCTTT. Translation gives CASSYYDGKEAFF.